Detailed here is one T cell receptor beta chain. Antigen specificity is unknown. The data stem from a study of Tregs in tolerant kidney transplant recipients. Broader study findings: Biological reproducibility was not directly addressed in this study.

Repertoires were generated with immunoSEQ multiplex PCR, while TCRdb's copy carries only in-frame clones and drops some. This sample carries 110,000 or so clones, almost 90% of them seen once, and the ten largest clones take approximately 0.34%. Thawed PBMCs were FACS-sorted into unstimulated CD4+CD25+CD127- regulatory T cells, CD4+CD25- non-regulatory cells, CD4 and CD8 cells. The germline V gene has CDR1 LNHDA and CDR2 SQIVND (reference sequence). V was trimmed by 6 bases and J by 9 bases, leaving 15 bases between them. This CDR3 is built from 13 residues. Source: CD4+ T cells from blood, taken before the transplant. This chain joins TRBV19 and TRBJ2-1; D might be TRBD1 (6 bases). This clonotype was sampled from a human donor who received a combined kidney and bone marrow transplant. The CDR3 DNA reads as TGTGCCAGTAGGGCTACAGGGTCCCTTGAGCAGTTCTTC. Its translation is CASRATGSLEQFF. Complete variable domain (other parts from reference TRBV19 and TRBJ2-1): DGGITQSPKYLFRKEGQNVTLSCEQNLNHDAMYWYRQDPGQGLRLIYYSQIVNDFQKGDIAEGYSVSREKKESFPLTVTSAQKNPTAFYLCASRATGSLEQFFGPGTRLTVL.